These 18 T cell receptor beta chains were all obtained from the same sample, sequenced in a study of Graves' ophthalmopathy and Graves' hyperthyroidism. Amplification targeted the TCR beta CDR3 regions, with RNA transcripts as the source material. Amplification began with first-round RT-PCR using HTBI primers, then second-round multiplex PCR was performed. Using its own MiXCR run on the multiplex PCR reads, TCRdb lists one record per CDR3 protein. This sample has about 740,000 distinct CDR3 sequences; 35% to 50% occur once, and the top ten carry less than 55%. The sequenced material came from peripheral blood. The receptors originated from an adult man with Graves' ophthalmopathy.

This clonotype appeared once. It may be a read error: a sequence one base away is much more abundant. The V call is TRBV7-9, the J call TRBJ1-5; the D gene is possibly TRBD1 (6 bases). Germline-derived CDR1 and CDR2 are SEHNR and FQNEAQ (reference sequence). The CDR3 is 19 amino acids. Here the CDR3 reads CAGSNPRDKGVYSNQPQHF. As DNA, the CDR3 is TGTGCCGGCAGCAACCCCCGGGACAAGGGGGTGTATAGCAATCAGCCCCAGCATTTT.

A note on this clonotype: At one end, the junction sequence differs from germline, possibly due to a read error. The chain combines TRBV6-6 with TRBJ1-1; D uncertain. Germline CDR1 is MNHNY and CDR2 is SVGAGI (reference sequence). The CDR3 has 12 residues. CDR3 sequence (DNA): TGTGCCAGTACTCAGGCAAACACTGAAGCTTCCTTT. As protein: CASTQANTEASF.

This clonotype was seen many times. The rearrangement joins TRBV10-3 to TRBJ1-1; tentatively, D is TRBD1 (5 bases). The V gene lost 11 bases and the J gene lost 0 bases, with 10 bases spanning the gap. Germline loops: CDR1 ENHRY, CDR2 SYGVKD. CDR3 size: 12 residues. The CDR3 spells CAHRGVNTEAFF. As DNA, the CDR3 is TGTGCCCACCGGGGGGTGAACACTGAAGCTTTCTTT.

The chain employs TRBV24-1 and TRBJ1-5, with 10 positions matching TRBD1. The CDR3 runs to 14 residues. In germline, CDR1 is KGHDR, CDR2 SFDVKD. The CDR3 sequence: CATRQGTGDQPQHF. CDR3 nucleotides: TGTGCTACCCGACAGGGGACAGGGGATCAGCCCCAGCATTTT.

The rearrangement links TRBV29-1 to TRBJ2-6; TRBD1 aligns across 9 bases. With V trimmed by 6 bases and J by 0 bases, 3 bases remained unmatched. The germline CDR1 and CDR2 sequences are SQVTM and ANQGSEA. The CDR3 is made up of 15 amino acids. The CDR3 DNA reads TGCAGCGTGGGACAGGGTAGCTCTGGGGCCAACGTCCTGACTTTC. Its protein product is CSVGQGSSGANVLTF.

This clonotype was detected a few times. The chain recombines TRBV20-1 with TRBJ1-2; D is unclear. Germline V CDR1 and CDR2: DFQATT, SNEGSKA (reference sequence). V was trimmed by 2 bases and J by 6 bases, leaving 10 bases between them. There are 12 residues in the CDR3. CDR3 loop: CSARNRFDGYTF. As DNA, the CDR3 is TGCAGTGCTAGAAACAGATTCGATGGCTACACCTTC.

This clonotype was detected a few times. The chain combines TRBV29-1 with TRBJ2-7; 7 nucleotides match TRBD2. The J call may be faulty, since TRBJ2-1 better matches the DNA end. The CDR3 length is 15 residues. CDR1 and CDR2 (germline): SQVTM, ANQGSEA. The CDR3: CSVEGSSGRYNEQFF. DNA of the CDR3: TGCAGCGTTGAAGGATCTAGCGGACGATACAATGAGCAGTTCTTC.

As DNA, the CDR3 is TGCGCCAGCAGTGATCGGTCCTACAATGAGCAGTTCTTC. Its protein product is CASSDRSYNEQFF. The chain combines TRBV10-2 with TRBJ2-1; D is uncertain. Trimming removed 3 bases at V and 1 base at J, with 4 bases between. This CDR3 is built from 13 residues. Germline V CDR1 and CDR2: WSHSY, SAAADI.

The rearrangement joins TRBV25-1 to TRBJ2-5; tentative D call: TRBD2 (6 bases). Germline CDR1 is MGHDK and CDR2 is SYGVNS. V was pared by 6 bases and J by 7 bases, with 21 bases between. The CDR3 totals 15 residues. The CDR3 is CASSLDPAGRGTQYF. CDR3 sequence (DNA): TGTGCCAGCAGCTTAGATCCTGCGGGGCGAGGGACCCAGTACTTC.

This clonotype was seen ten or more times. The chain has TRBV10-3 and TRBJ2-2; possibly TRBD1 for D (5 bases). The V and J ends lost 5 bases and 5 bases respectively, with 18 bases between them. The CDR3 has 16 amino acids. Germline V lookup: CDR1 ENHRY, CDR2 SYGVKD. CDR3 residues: CAISNYGQGRTGELFF. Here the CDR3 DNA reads TGTGCCATCAGTAACTACGGTCAGGGTCGAACCGGGGAGCTGTTTTTT.

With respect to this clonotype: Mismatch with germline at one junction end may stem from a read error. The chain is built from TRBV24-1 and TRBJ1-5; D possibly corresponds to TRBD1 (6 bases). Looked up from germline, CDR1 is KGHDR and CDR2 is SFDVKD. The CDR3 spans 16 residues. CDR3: CASSYPQGWSNQPQHF. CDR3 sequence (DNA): TGTGCCAGCAGTTACCCACAGGGCTGGAGCAATCAGCCCCAGCATTTT.

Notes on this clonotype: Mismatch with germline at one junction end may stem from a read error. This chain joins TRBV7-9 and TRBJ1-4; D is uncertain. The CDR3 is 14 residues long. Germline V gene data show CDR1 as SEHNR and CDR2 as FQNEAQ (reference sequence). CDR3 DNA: TGTGCCGGCAGCGCGGGCTCAACTAATGAAAAACTGTTTTTT. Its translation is CAGSAGSTNEKLFF.

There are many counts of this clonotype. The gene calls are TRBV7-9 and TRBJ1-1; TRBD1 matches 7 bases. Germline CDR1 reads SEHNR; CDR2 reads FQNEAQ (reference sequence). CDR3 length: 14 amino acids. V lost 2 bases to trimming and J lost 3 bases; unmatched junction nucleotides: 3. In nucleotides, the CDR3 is TGTGCCAGCAGCTTAACAGGGGTTGACACTGAAGCTTTCTTT. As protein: CASSLTGVDTEAFF.

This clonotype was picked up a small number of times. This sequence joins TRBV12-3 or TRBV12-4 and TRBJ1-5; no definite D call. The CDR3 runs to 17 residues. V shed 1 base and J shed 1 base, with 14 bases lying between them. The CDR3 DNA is TGTGCCAGCAGTTTAGAATACGAGGAAGGGAGCAATCAGCCCCAGCATTTT. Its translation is CASSLEYEEGSNQPQHF.

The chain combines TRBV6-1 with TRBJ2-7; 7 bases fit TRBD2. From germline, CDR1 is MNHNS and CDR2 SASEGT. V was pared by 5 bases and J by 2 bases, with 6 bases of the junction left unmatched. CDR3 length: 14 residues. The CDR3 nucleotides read TGTGCCAGCAGTTACGGACTAGGAGCCTACGAGCAGTACTTC. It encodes CASSYGLGAYEQYF.

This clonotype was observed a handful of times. For the CDR3, the DNA is TGCAGTGCTAGATCCACCGGGACTCGAGAGACCCAGTACTTC. Protein: CSARSTGTRETQYF. The V and J genes are TRBV20-1 and TRBJ2-5; TRBD2 is a possible D gene (6 bases). Germline values: CDR1 DFQATT, CDR2 SNEGSKA (reference sequence). Trimming cost V 2 bases and J 4 bases, with 14 bases left between them. CDR3 size: 14 residues.

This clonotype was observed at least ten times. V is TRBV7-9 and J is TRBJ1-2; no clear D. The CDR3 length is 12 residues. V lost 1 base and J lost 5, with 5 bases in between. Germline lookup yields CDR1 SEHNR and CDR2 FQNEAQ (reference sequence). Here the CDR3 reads CASSLVKYGYTF. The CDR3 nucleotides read TGTGCCAGCAGCTTAGTTAAATATGGCTACACCTTC. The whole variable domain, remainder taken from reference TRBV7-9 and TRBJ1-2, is DTGVSQNPRHKITKRGQNVTFRCDPISEHNRLYWYRQTLGQGPEFLTYFQNEAQLEKSRLLSDRFSAERPKGSFSTLEIQRTEQGDSAMYLCASSLVKYGYTFGSGTRLTVV.

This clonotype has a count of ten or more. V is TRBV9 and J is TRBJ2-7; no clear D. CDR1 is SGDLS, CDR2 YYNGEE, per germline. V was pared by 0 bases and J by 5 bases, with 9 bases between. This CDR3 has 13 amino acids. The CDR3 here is CASSVEGSHEQYF. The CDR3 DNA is TGTGCCAGCAGCGTAGAGGGATCTCACGAGCAGTACTTC.